The 20 T cell receptor beta chains given below trace back to one sample, sequenced in a study of patients and donors after allogeneic stem cell transplantation. TCRdb reanalysed the RT-PCR reads using MiXCR and keeps one entry per CDR3 protein. The repertoire holds around 70,000 distinct CDR3 sequences, with about 25% as singletons. The sequencing input was blood, either unsorted or a sorted T cell fraction (not recorded which). Source of these receptors: a human donor who was either an allogeneic HSCT recipient or a stem cell or donor lymphocyte infusion donor (not recorded which). It is not recorded whose cells these are; they may come from a transplant donor.

The gene calls are TRBV20-1 and TRBJ1-1, with D possibly TRBD1 on 6 matching bases. Germline V gives CDR1 DFQATT, CDR2 SNEGSKA (reference sequence). The CDR3 has 13 residues. The germline V and J ends were trimmed by 0 bases and 2 bases, with 7 bases remaining between them. DNA of the CDR3: TGCAGTGCTAGAGATGGGGGCAACACTGAAGCTTTCTTT. Translated: CSARDGGNTEAFF.

V gene TRBV5-1 combines with J gene TRBJ1-2; 9 nucleotides line up with TRBD1. The CDR3 contains 15 residues. The V segment lost 4 bases and the J segment 7 bases; nucleotides outside the gene matches: 11. Germline CDR1 and CDR2: SGHRS and YFSETQ. The CDR3 DNA reads as TGCGCCAGCAGCCCCGACTCGGACAGGGGTCGTGGCTACACCTTC. This translates into CASSPDSDRGRGYTF. The variable domain in full, with the rest retrieved from reference TRBV5-1 and TRBJ1-2, is KAGVTQTPRYLIKTRGQQVTLSCSPISGHRSVSWYQQTPGQGLQFLFEYFSETQRNKGNFPGRFSGRQFSNSRSEMNVSTLELGDSALYLCASSPDSDRGRGYTFGSGTRLTVV.

The gene calls are TRBV7-2 and TRBJ2-1; 9 bases are shared with TRBD2. The CDR3 sequence is 14 residues long. After removal of 5 bases from V and 7 bases from J, the junction contained 6 bases not matched to a gene. The germline V gene has CDR1 SGHTA and CDR2 FQGNSA. The CDR3 DNA sequence: TGTGCCAGCAGCCCCAGGACTAGCGATAATGAGCAGTTCTTC. Encoded protein: CASSPRTSDNEQFF.

This clonotype occurred many times. The chain combines TRBV18 with TRBJ2-1; 12 bases are a match to TRBD2. CDR1 is KGHSH and CDR2 is LQKENI in the germline V gene. Trimming removed 0 bases from V and 6 bases from J; junction bases left unmatched: 9. The CDR3 spans 18 residues. The CDR3 DNA is TGTGCCAGCTCACCACCGACTAGCGGGGGTGCCTTCGTCAATGAGCAGTTCTTC. Translated, it gives CASSPPTSGGAFVNEQFF.

This clonotype was picked up a small number of times. The chain recombines TRBV7-9 with TRBJ1-4, with TRBD1 matching over 8 bases. J lost 7 bases, V lost 4 bases, and 5 bases had no gene match. This CDR3 contains 14 residues. The germline CDR1 and CDR2 sequences are SEHNR and FQNEAQ (reference sequence). The CDR3 reads CASSSRTGFEKLFF. CDR3 nucleotides: TGTGCCAGCAGCTCCCGGACAGGGTTTGAAAAACTGTTTTTT.

The rearrangement uses TRBV5-1 and TRBJ2-5; no clear D gene. Germline values: CDR1 SGHRS, CDR2 YFSETQ. V was shortened by 5 bases and J by 2 bases, with 13 bases between the two germline ends. This CDR3 contains 14 residues. The CDR3 DNA sequence: TGCGCCAGCAGTAAGGGCACCTCTCAAGAGACCCAGTACTTC. This encodes CASSKGTSQETQYF. The whole variable domain, remainder taken from reference TRBV5-1 and TRBJ2-5, is KAGVTQTPRYLIKTRGQQVTLSCSPISGHRSVSWYQQTPGQGLQFLFEYFSETQRNKGNFPGRFSGRQFSNSRSEMNVSTLELGDSALYLCASSKGTSQETQYFGPGTRLLVL.

In its sample, this clonotype ranks as medium-sized (0.01 to 0.1%). The rearrangement uses TRBV7-9 and TRBJ1-1; no clear D. The germline V gene encodes CDR1 SEHNR and CDR2 FQNEAQ (reference sequence). Trimming took 1 base from V and 1 from J, leaving 4 bases between them. CDR3 size: 13 residues. The CDR3 nucleotides are TGTGCCAGCAGCTTAGGCAGGAACACTGAAGCTTTCTTT. As protein: CASSLGRNTEAFF.

This sequence joins TRBV5-1 and TRBJ2-1; tentative D call: TRBD1 (6 bases). The CDR3 length is 17 residues. The ends were cut back, 0 bases at V and 5 bases at J, with 18 bases in the middle. Germline CDR1 is SGHRS and CDR2 is YFSETQ. For the CDR3, the DNA is TGCGCCAGCAGCTTGGAAGGGGGTGCCGTACGGGACAATGAGCAGTTCTTC. Its protein product is CASSLEGGAVRDNEQFF.

J is TRBJ2-1 and V is TRBV10-3; D perhaps matches TRBD2 (5 bases). The germline V gene encodes CDR1 ENHRY and CDR2 SYGVKD. The CDR3 contains 13 residues. Trimming took off 6 bases at V and 5 bases at J, with 11 bases between the two ends. CDR3 protein: CAISPPGDNEQFF. CDR3 bases: TGTGCCATCAGCCCCCCCGGGGACAATGAGCAGTTCTTC.

This clonotype was observed many times. The chain uses TRBV12-3 or TRBV12-4 and TRBJ1-1, with D possibly TRBD1 on 5 matching bases. With 3 bases removed from V and 1 base from J, the gap between germline ends came to 9 bases. This CDR3 comprises 14 residues. CDR3 in DNA: TGTGCCAGCAGTTTGGGGGAGGAGAACACTGAAGCTTTCTTT. This codes for CASSLGEENTEAFF.

In its sample, this clonotype was seen a few times. The chain has TRBV5-1 and TRBJ2-5; tentative D call: TRBD1 (5 bases). CDR1 is SGHRS and CDR2 is YFSETQ in the germline V gene. Trimming pared 4 bases from V and 4 bases from J, leaving 23 bases between. This CDR3 is 17 amino acids long. The CDR3 DNA reads TGCGCCAGCAGCCCATCTCAGGGCAGGGTAGTTGTAGAGACCCAGTACTTC. Protein product: CASSPSQGRVVVETQYF. Combining the CDR3 with reference TRBV5-1 and TRBJ2-5 gives the whole variable domain KAGVTQTPRYLIKTRGQQVTLSCSPISGHRSVSWYQQTPGQGLQFLFEYFSETQRNKGNFPGRFSGRQFSNSRSEMNVSTLELGDSALYLCASSPSQGRVVVETQYFGPGTRLLVL.

The chain couples TRBV7-2 to TRBJ1-1; no clear D gene. Germline V gene data show CDR1 as SGHTA and CDR2 as FQGNSA. Trimming pared 0 bases from V and 8 bases from J, leaving 10 bases between. The CDR3 runs to 13 residues. The CDR3 protein is CASSLAREIEAFF. The CDR3 bases are TGTGCCAGCAGCTTAGCTCGGGAGATAGAAGCTTTCTTT.

J is TRBJ1-2 and V is TRBV5-1; D is unclear. CDR1 is SGHRS, CDR2 YFSETQ, per germline. CDR3 length equals 16 residues. The V gene lost 0 bases and the J gene lost 4 bases, with 16 bases spanning the gap. CDR3 bases: TGCGCCAGCAGCTTGGGACGGATGGTCGACCTCTATGGCTACACCTTC. It yields the protein CASSLGRMVDLYGYTF.

There are many counts of this clonotype. This rearrangement joins TRBV5-1 to TRBJ1-2, with 8 bases aligning to TRBD1. CDR1 SGHRS and CDR2 YFSETQ come from the germline V gene. CDR3 length: 14 amino acids. The ends lost 4 bases at V and 9 bases at J; junction bases unmatched: 11. In DNA form, the CDR3 reads TGCGCCAGCAGCCCAGGACAGGGAACTATAAGCTACACCTTC. Translating gives CASSPGQGTISYTF. Using reference TRBV5-1 and TRBJ1-2 for the parts outside the CDR3, the full variable domain is KAGVTQTPRYLIKTRGQQVTLSCSPISGHRSVSWYQQTPGQGLQFLFEYFSETQRNKGNFPGRFSGRQFSNSRSEMNVSTLELGDSALYLCASSPGQGTISYTFGSGTRLTVV.

The V gene is TRBV5-1, the J gene TRBJ2-4; 8 positions agree with TRBD1. The germline CDR1 and CDR2 sequences are SGHRS and YFSETQ. Unmatched junction bases numbered 6, after V lost 0 bases and J lost 13 bases. This CDR3 has 13 residues. The CDR3 sequence: CASSLAAGGLQYF. The CDR3 DNA reads TGCGCCAGCAGCTTGGCCGCAGGGGGCCTACAGTACTTC.

This clonotype showed up just a few times. The chain recombines TRBV7-3 with TRBJ2-3, with 7 nucleotides matching TRBD1. CDR3 length: 11 residues. V lost 5 bases, J lost 11 bases, and 4 bases stayed unmatched. CDR1 SGHTA and CDR2 FQGTGA come from the germline V gene. This chain's CDR3 is CASSPGQRQYF. The CDR3 DNA is TGTGCCAGCAGCCCGGGACAGAGGCAGTATTTT.

This rearrangement joins TRBV4-2 to TRBJ2-2, with 7 nucleotides matching TRBD2. The CDR3 length is 16 residues. Germline lookup yields CDR1 LGHNA and CDR2 YNFKEQ. V lost 4 bases to trimming and J lost 1 base; unmatched junction nucleotides: 6. This chain's CDR3 is CASSPRVAGNTGELFF. Here the CDR3 DNA reads TGTGCCAGCAGCCCCCGCGTAGCGGGGAACACCGGGGAGCTGTTTTTT.

V is TRBV12-3 or TRBV12-4 and J is TRBJ2-4; 7 positions agree with TRBD2. This CDR3 comprises 11 residues. The ends lost 6 bases at V and 15 bases at J; junction bases unmatched: 8. CDR3 coding DNA: TGTGCCAGCAGCCGAGGGGACTACGTGTACTTC. This codes for CASSRGDYVYF.

This clonotype was seen more than once but under ten times. This chain's CDR3 is CASSQTPGQGGYGYTF. As DNA, the CDR3 is TGTGCCAGCAGCCAAACCCCGGGACAGGGGGGCTATGGCTACACCTTC. The genes are TRBV4-2 and TRBJ1-2, with 11 bases that match TRBD1. J gave up 4 bases and V 2 bases, and 6 bases lay outside the gene matches. Germline-derived CDR1 and CDR2 are LGHNA and YNFKEQ. The CDR3 length is 16 residues.

In its sample, this clonotype was seen a few times. This chain uses TRBV25-1 with TRBJ2-4; D is unclear. In germline, CDR1 is MGHDK, CDR2 SYGVNS. CDR3 length: 13 amino acids. With 1 base removed from V and 8 bases from J, the gap between germline ends came to 9 bases. Written as DNA, the CDR3 is TGTGCCAGCAGTGAATGGTTTGGGGACATTCAGTACTTC. Residues: CASSEWFGDIQYF.